One T cell receptor beta chain is described in this entry. No antigen is known for it. Method: immunoSEQ multiplex PCR; TCRdb's copy keeps in-frame clones and lacks some. Among 45,000 to 55,000 clones listed, less than 85% were seen once. This record comes from a study of radiotherapy plus CTLA-4 blockade in lung cancer. Study-level points and caveats: There was expansion of tumor-derived TCR clones in blood after radiotherapy plus ipilimumab.

The V gene's germline CDR1 is LNHNV and CDR2 YYDKDF (reference sequence). The ends lost 1 base at V and 4 bases at J; junction bases unmatched: 9. This CDR3 region has 18 residues. Patients in the study, people with chemo-refractory metastatic non-small-cell lung cancer, received focal radiation plus ipilimumab CTLA-4 blockade. This chain connects TRBV15 to TRBJ2-5; TRBD2 matches at 13 bases. This specimen was peripheral blood, taken from a patient treated with radiotherapy plus ipilimumab. This receptor was taken from a human donor with non-small cell lung cancer who had stable disease on radiotherapy plus ipilimumab. The CDR3 coding sequence is TGTGCCACCAGCAGAGGACTTACTAGCGGGGGGGCCGGAGAGACCCAGTACTTC. It encodes CATSRGLTSGGAGETQYF.